This T cell receptor (beta chain) appears in the sequencing data of a study of technical replicates of blood from several donors. There are 14 residues in the CDR3. Trimming took 8 bases from V and 6 from J, leaving 20 bases between them. In germline, CDR1 is MNHEY, CDR2 SMNVEV (reference sequence). The table came from immunoSEQ multiplex PCR; TCRdb's copy has only in-frame clones and leaves some out. Here the sample spans some 80,000 clones, around 97% being singletons. The genes are TRBV27 and TRBJ2-7; D might be TRBD1 (6 bases). The receptor was derived from a human donor in good health. Sequencing was performed on T cells isolated from PBMCs. The chain's CDR3 is CASFPGQGSSEQYF. The CDR3 DNA reads TGTGCCAGCTTCCCGGGGCAGGGGAGTTCCGAGCAGTACTTC.